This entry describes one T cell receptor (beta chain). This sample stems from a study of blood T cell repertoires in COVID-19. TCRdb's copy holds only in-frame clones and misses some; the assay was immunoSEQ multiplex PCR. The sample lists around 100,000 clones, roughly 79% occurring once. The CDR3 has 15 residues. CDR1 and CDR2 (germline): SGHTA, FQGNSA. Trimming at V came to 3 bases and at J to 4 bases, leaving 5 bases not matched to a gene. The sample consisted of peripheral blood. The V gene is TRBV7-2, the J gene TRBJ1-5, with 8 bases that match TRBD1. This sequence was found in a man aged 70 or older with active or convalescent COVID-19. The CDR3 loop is CASSLAGGGNQPQHF. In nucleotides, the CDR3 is TGTGCCAGCAGCTTGGCAGGGGGCGGAAATCAGCCCCAGCATTTT.